This T cell receptor beta chain derives from a study of T cells after yellow fever vaccination. Study-level findings and limits: Though it reached lower strength, the secondary response hit its peak faster, day 5 versus 15.

For TCR, cDNA came from 5'RACE template switching, which added a universal primer site and UMIs. TCRdb ran MiXCR on the 5' RACE reads and lists one entry per CDR3 protein. The sample has 450,000 to 650,000 distinct CDR3 sequences; 20% to 25% are singletons. There are a few counts of this clonotype. What it binds is unknown. This clonotype was sampled from a man aged 18 to 29 who received the YFV17D yellow fever vaccine. The sequences come from PBMCs, collected approximately 20 days after the first yellow fever vaccination.

The CDR3 loop is CASSYQGPWQYV. The CDR3 DNA follows: TGTGCCAGCAGTTACCAGGGACCGTGGCAGTACGTC. The gene calls are TRBV6-2 or TRBV6-3 and TRBJ2-7; the D call may be TRBD1 or TRBD2 (5 bases each). In germline, CDR1 is MNHEY, CDR2 SVGEGT. The length of the CDR3 is 12 residues. V was clipped by 2 bases and J by 9 bases, with 11 bases between them.